This T cell receptor beta chain was recovered during a study of shared clonotypes between healthy human individuals. Study background: Used for every donor were three CD4 naive, three CD4 memory, two CD8 naive and one CD8 memory plate.

The assay was immunoSEQ multiplex PCR, and TCRdb's table has in-frame clones only and misses some. The sample holds about 2.2 million clones, 80% to 95% seen once. Points on this clone: The target antigen is unknown. The sample carries other DNA sequences with the same CDR3.

Naive CD8 cells were CD45RO-negative, positively selected for CCR7, excluding terminally differentiated effector memory CD45RA+ cells. Donors, without exception, were Caucasian adults residing in Nashville, Tennessee. General observations from the study: Sorted-subset sequencing was shown by rarefaction to be incomplete despite large depth.

The source is a young man in good health. Some clones in this sample may be carry-over from other donors' samples. Source material: naive CD8+ T cells from PBMCs.

The chain's CDR3 is CASSPLLSYEQYF. The CDR3, as DNA: TGTGCCAGCAGTCCCCTTTTGTCCTACGAGCAGTACTTC. The genes are TRBV28 and TRBJ2-7; D is unresolved. Germline values: CDR1 MDHEN, CDR2 SYDVKM. The germline V and J ends were trimmed by 5 bases and 1 base, with 9 bases remaining between them. CDR3 length: 13 amino acids.